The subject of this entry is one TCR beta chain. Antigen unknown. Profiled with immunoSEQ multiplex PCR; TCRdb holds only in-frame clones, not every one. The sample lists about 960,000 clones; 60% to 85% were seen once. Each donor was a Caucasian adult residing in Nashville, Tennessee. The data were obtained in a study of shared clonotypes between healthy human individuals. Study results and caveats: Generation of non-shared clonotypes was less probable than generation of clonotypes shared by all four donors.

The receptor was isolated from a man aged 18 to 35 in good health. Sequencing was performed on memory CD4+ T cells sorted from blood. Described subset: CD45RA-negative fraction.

The CDR3 sequence: CASGLVLAGDTEAFF. The DNA of the CDR3 is TGTGCTAGTGGTTTGGTACTTGCCGGGGACACTGAAGCTTTCTTT. The J gene is TRBJ1-1, the V gene TRBV12-5; no firm D call. Deletions cut 0 bases from V and 3 bases from J, with 11 bases between. The CDR3 has 15 amino acids. CDR1 is LGHNT, CDR2 FRNRAP, per germline.